One and the same sample provided the 15 T cell receptor beta chains below, sequenced in a study of long-term antiretroviral therapy in people with HIV. Sequencing relied on immunoSEQ assay v3.0, run at survey level. Sequenced by immunoSEQ multiplex PCR; TCRdb stores in-frame clones only, minus some. The top ten clones hold roughly 7.2% of a sample with about 30,000 clones, approximately 80% of them seen once. Sequences were derived from unsorted PBMCs, sampled 0.3 years after starting antiretroviral therapy. These receptors were obtained from a man aged 40-49 years with HIV.

V gene TRBV28 combines with J gene TRBJ1-2; TRBD1 agrees at 12 bases. The germline gives CDR1 MDHEN, CDR2 SYDVKM. The CDR3 spans 15 residues. With 6 bases clipped from V and 7 bases from J, the junction kept 9 bases outside the gene matches. The CDR3 sequence is CASSSGTGGGGGYTF. The CDR3 DNA reads TGTGCCAGCAGCTCAGGGACAGGGGGCGGAGGTGGCTACACCTTC.

The V and J genes are TRBV9 and TRBJ1-3; D is unresolved. The CDR3 is 14 amino acids. Trimming pared 5 bases from V and 2 bases from J, leaving 11 bases between. Germline V lookup: CDR1 SGDLS, CDR2 YYNGEE. The CDR3 region is CASSGITPGNTIYF. CDR3 in DNA: TGTGCCAGCAGTGGGATCACGCCTGGAAACACCATATATTTT.

V gene TRBV5-4 combines with J gene TRBJ1-1, with no clear D. The CDR3 spans 15 residues. V was clipped by 3 bases and J by 0 bases, with 12 bases between them. Germline CDR1 SGHNT, CDR2 YYREEE (reference sequence). CDR3: CASSSYSTMNTEAFF. The CDR3 DNA reads as TGTGCCAGCAGCTCGTACTCGACAATGAACACTGAAGCTTTCTTT.

The genes are TRBV29-1 and TRBJ2-7; D is ambiguous. From germline, CDR1 is SQVTM and CDR2 ANQGSEA. CDR3 size: 13 residues. Trimming pared 3 bases from V and 7 bases from J, leaving 16 bases between. The CDR3 is CSVEGYTSLEQYF. In nucleotides, the CDR3 is TGCAGCGTTGAGGGATATACCTCTTTAGAGCAGTACTTC.

The chain employs TRBV18 and TRBJ2-3; the D gene is possibly TRBD2 (5 bases). The CDR3 sequence is 16 residues long. V lost 6 bases and J 2 bases, leaving 18 bases between the germline ends. Germline V gene sequence: CDR1 KGHSH, CDR2 LQKENI. The CDR3 here is CASSRLEGLSTDTQYF. The CDR3 DNA follows: TGTGCCAGCTCTCGCCTCGAAGGACTTTCCACAGATACGCAGTATTTT.

V is TRBV11-2 and J is TRBJ2-7; 11 bases line up with TRBD2. The CDR3 spans 16 residues. Germline-derived CDR1 and CDR2 are SGHAT and FQNNGV. With 5 bases clipped from V and 0 bases from J, the junction kept 6 bases outside the gene matches. Written as DNA, the CDR3 is TGTGCCAGCAGCCCTAGACTAGCGGGGCCCTCCTACGAGCAGTACTTC. Protein sequence: CASSPRLAGPSYEQYF.

CDR3 bases: TGTGCCAGCAGTTCGACTGGGACTCGCGACAGTGAGCAGTTCTTC. Residues: CASSSTGTRDSEQFF. The V gene is TRBV28, the J gene TRBJ2-1; TRBD2 might be the D (6 bases). The V end was cut by 4 bases, the J end by 9 bases, with 19 bases between. The CDR3 contains 15 residues. The germline V gene has CDR1 MDHEN and CDR2 SYDVKM.

This chain uses TRBV15 with TRBJ2-7; maybe TRBD1 (6 bases). V was cut by 0 bases and J by 4 bases, with 16 bases left in between. Germline V CDR1 and CDR2: LNHNV, YYDKDF (reference sequence). This CDR3 spans 16 amino acids. CDR3 coding DNA: TGTGCCACCAGCAGAGATGGTTTGGCAGGGGAGTACGAGCAGTACTTC. This encodes CATSRDGLAGEYEQYF.

V is TRBV29-1 and J is TRBJ2-4; D gene ambiguous. V lost 0 bases, J lost 6 bases, and 9 bases lay in between. The V gene's germline CDR1 is SQVTM and CDR2 ANQGSEA. The CDR3 loop spans 13 amino acids. As DNA, the CDR3 is TGCAGCGTTGAAGAAACTCGCGGAAACATTCAGTACTTC. Amino acids: CSVEETRGNIQYF.

This chain connects TRBV5-1 to TRBJ2-7; D may be TRBD1 (5 bases). The V gene's germline CDR1 is SGHRS and CDR2 YFSETQ. The CDR3 consists of 15 residues. The V end was cut by 0 bases, the J end by 4 bases, with 14 bases between. CDR3 region: CASSLVTWGPYEQYF. As DNA, the CDR3 is TGCGCCAGCAGCTTGGTTACATGGGGCCCGTACGAGCAGTACTTC.

The CDR3 loop reads CASSLEVTDTQYF. CDR3 DNA: TGTGCCAGCAGTTTGGAAGTCACAGATACGCAGTATTTT. The chain has TRBV28 and TRBJ2-3; D is uncertain. Per germline, CDR1 MDHEN and CDR2 SYDVKM. The CDR3 covers 13 residues. V lost 3 bases and J lost 2, with 6 bases in between.

This clone was counted once. The V and J genes are TRBV7-9 and TRBJ2-7; D possibly corresponds to TRBD2 (7 bases). The germline gives CDR1 SEHNR, CDR2 FQNEAQ (reference sequence). V lost 8 bases, J lost 3 bases, and 20 bases lay in between. This CDR3 region has 15 residues. This CDR3 is CASSRGGAGYYEQYF. The CDR3 region has the DNA TGTGCCAGCTCTAGGGGGGGGGCAGGGTACTACGAGCAGTACTTC.

This clone showed up just a few times. The genes are TRBV28 and TRBJ2-7; possibly TRBD1 for D (5 bases). Trimming took off 1 base at V and 6 bases at J, with 7 bases between the two ends. Germline assignment: CDR1 MDHEN and CDR2 SYDVKM. The CDR3 spans 12 residues. The CDR3: CASSLYRFEQYF. The CDR3 DNA reads TGTGCCAGCAGTTTATACAGGTTCGAGCAGTACTTC.

This clone has a single count. This rearrangement joins TRBV4-1 to TRBJ2-7; D is unclear. Germline lookup yields CDR1 MGHRA and CDR2 YSYEKL. CDR3 size: 15 residues. V was pared by 1 base and J by 4 bases, with 14 bases between. CDR3 sequence (DNA): TGCGCCAGCAGCCAAGTGGCGTTGGATGCTTACGAGCAGTACTTC. It translates to CASSQVALDAYEQYF.

The V and J genes are TRBV19 and TRBJ1-5; D not resolved. CDR1 and CDR2 (germline): LNHDA, SQIVND (reference sequence). The CDR3 is 15 residues long. Trimming removed 7 bases from V and 0 bases from J, with 13 bases in between. The CDR3 loop reads CASTKDGHSNQPQHF. The DNA of the CDR3 is TGTGCCAGTACTAAGGACGGGCATAGCAATCAGCCCCAGCATTTT.